This entry concerns a single TCR beta chain. CDR1 and CDR2 from the germline V gene are SGHTS and YDEGEE. This CDR3 is 16 amino acids long. The V end was cut by 5 bases, the J end by 6 bases, with 20 bases between. The sample originates from a study of T cell changes during pregnancy in multiple sclerosis. Clones were read by immunoSEQ multiplex PCR, and TCRdb kept only the in-frame ones, dropping some. The sample includes under 85,000 clones, approximately 94% of them seen just once. The genes are TRBV5-8 and TRBJ2-2; tentatively, D is TRBD1 (6 bases). This TCR was sampled from a female donor with multiple sclerosis, enrolled in a pregnancy study. This specimen consisted of peripheral blood, obtained in the third trimester of pregnancy. In nucleotides, the CDR3 is TGTGCCAGCAGGCGATCGGGACACCTTGGGCCCGGGGAGCTGTTTTTT. This gives the protein CASRRSGHLGPGELFF.